This entry lists 16 T cell receptor beta chains sequenced from one sample in a study of blood T cells in healthy people across ages. A second PCR of about 6 to 12 cycles used a sample-barcoded 5' primer and a J-beta primer mix. Each CDR3 protein gets one entry after TCRdb re-called the 5' RACE reads with MiXCR. The sample consists of under 1,000,000 distinct CDR3 sequences, more than 35% of them appearing once. The sequencing input was blood. The receptors stem from an elderly man in good health.

This clonotype occurred many times. The rearrangement uses TRBV7-2 and TRBJ2-7; 14 bases are a match to TRBD2. V shed 1 base, J shed 0 bases, and the junction held 2 bases outside the gene matches. The CDR3 is made up of 17 amino acids. Germline CDR1 reads SGHTA; CDR2 reads FQGNSA. The CDR3 loop reads CASSLGGLAGASYEQYF. The CDR3 DNA follows: TGTGCCAGCAGCTTAGGGGGACTAGCGGGAGCCTCCTACGAGCAGTACTTC. The variable domain in full, completed from reference TRBV7-2 and TRBJ2-7, reads GAGVSQSPSNKVTEKGKDVELRCDPISGHTALYWYRQSLGQGLEFLIYFQGNSAPDKSGLPSDRFSAERTGGSVSTLTIQRTQQEDSAVYLCASSLGGLAGASYEQYFGPGTRLTVT.

The V gene is TRBV6-6, the J gene TRBJ1-6; tentative D call: TRBD1 (5 bases). Trimming removed 4 bases from V and 6 bases from J, with 16 bases in between. This CDR3 is built from 16 residues. Per the germline V gene, CDR1 is MNHNY and CDR2 is SVGAGI (reference sequence). In DNA, the CDR3 is TGTGCCAGCAGTTCTTCTCGCGGGGGTCCTAATTCACCCCTCCACTTT. Translation gives CASSSSRGGPNSPLHF.

J is TRBJ2-4 and V is TRBV11-2; D gene ambiguous. TRBJ2-7 matches the DNA end more closely, so the J call is doubtful. This CDR3 is 14 amino acids long. Germline CDR1 is SGHAT and CDR2 is FQNNGV. CDR3 sequence: CASSSLLTGYEQYF. The DNA of the CDR3 is TGTGCCAGCAGCTCTCTACTGACTGGCTACGAGCAGTACTTC.

The count of this clonotype is one. The V and J genes are TRBV12-3 or TRBV12-4 and TRBJ2-3; 7 bases are shared with TRBD2. Trimming cost V 6 bases and J 2 bases; bases outside gene matches: 11. The CDR3 is made up of 16 amino acids. CDR3 nucleotide sequence: TGTGCCAGCAGCCCCGATTTGGCGGGAGACACAGATACGCAGTATTTT. It is translated as CASSPDLAGDTDTQYF.

This clonotype was detected many times. The V call is TRBV29-1, the J call TRBJ2-1; maybe TRBD2 (7 bases). CDR1 is SQVTM and CDR2 is ANQGSEA in the germline V gene. This CDR3 spans 14 amino acids. The V and J ends lost 4 bases and 8 bases respectively, with 18 bases between them. The CDR3 is CSVGRGGSKDEQFF. The CDR3 DNA is TGCAGCGTTGGGAGGGGGGGTAGTAAAGATGAGCAGTTCTTC.

This clonotype was recorded a few times. The chain couples TRBV4-3 to TRBJ2-3, with 10 bases matching TRBD2. This CDR3 has 23 amino acids. Trimming cost V 0 bases and J 2 bases; bases outside gene matches: 23. Per the germline V gene, CDR1 is LGHNA and CDR2 is YSLEER. The CDR3 sequence is CASSQEGTAGGLTGALVTDTQYF. CDR3 nucleotide sequence: TGCGCCAGCAGCCAAGAGGGGACAGCGGGAGGGCTAACGGGAGCCCTAGTCACAGATACGCAGTATTTT.

The rearrangement joins TRBV3-1 to TRBJ1-2, with 7 bases fitting TRBD1. The CDR3 has 16 amino acids. Per germline, CDR1 LGHDT and CDR2 YNNKEL (reference sequence). V shed 2 bases and J 4 bases; nucleotides not matched to a gene: 10. The CDR3 DNA is TGTGCCAGCAGCCAAAGTCTTGTAGGGGGCGGCTATGGCTACACCTTC. Encoded protein: CASSQSLVGGGYGYTF.

This clonotype turned up a few times. The V call is TRBV7-6, the J call TRBJ1-2; maybe TRBD1 (5 bases). This CDR3 spans 13 amino acids. Trimming pared 1 base from V and 7 bases from J, leaving 10 bases between. Germline V gene data show CDR1 as SGHVS and CDR2 as FNYEAQ. This CDR3 reads CASSLEGKVGYTF. CDR3 in DNA: TGTGCCAGCAGCTTAGAGGGGAAGGTTGGCTACACCTTC.

This clonotype was seen a few times. The chain has TRBV9 and TRBJ2-3, with D uncertain. V was shortened by 0 bases and J by 0 bases, with 11 bases between the two germline ends. The CDR3 length is 16 residues. The V gene's germline CDR1 is SGDLS and CDR2 YYNGEE. The CDR3 here is CASSVARATSTDTQYF. In DNA, the CDR3 is TGTGCCAGCAGCGTAGCACGGGCAACTAGCACAGATACGCAGTATTTT.

This chain joins TRBV9 and TRBJ2-3; 7 bases are shared with TRBD1. Germline loops: CDR1 SGDLS, CDR2 YYNGEE. With 4 bases clipped from V and 1 base from J, the junction kept 12 bases outside the gene matches. The CDR3 covers 17 residues. CDR3 DNA sequence: TGTGCCAGCAGCCTAAGACAGGGCCTGGGGGGCACAGATACGCAGTATTTT. This sequence encodes CASSLRQGLGGTDTQYF.

Only one count was recorded for this clonotype. J is TRBJ2-5 and V is TRBV6-5, with 12 bases that match TRBD2. The CDR3 is 18 amino acids. Germline V CDR1 and CDR2: MNHEY, SVGAGI. With 2 bases clipped from V and 2 bases from J, the junction kept 9 bases outside the gene matches. This CDR3 reads CASSYQASGRVRQETQYF. DNA for the CDR3: TGTGCCAGCAGTTACCAGGCTAGCGGGAGGGTGAGACAAGAGACCCAGTACTTC.

Concerning this clonotype itself: A much larger clone differs by one base, so this may be a read error. The chain carries TRBV5-1 and TRBJ2-5; D is unclear. The closer fit of TRBJ2-7 to the DNA end suggests the J call may be wrong. Germline V CDR1 and CDR2: SGHRS, YFSETQ. This CDR3 has 12 residues. CDR3 DNA sequence: TGCGCCAGCAGCTTGGGGTACCACGAGCAGTACTTC. Its protein is CASSLGYHEQYF.

The chain joins TRBV5-5 to TRBJ2-4; a possible D gene is TRBD2 (5 bases). Germline V gene sequence: CDR1 SGHKS, CDR2 YYEKEE (reference sequence). Trimming left V 4 bases short and J 0 bases short, with 14 bases between. The CDR3 has 16 amino acids. The CDR3, as DNA: TGTGCCAGCAGCCCCTTGGCAGGACTAGCCAAAAACATTCAGTACTTC. It translates to CASSPLAGLAKNIQYF.

V usage is TRBV20-1 and J usage is TRBJ2-1, with TRBD2 matching over 11 bases. Per germline, CDR1 DFQATT and CDR2 SNEGSKA (reference sequence). The CDR3 totals 14 residues. The junction had 9 bases not matched to a gene; V was cut back by 6 bases and J by 8 bases. The CDR3 spells CSAGLAEGLHEQFF. DNA for the CDR3: TGCAGTGCGGGACTAGCGGAAGGGTTGCATGAGCAGTTCTTC.

J is TRBJ1-1 and V is TRBV30; D not resolved. V lost 5 bases and J lost 0, with 10 bases in between. This CDR3 has 13 amino acids. The germline CDR1 and CDR2 sequences are GTSNPN and SVGIG (reference sequence). The CDR3 DNA reads TGTGCCTGGCTCAAAGTTGTGAACACTGAAGCTTTCTTT. Encoded protein: CAWLKVVNTEAFF.

In this sample, this clonotype turned up a few times. This chain links TRBV20-1 with TRBJ2-3, with a possible D match to TRBD2 (5 bases). The CDR3 is made up of 13 amino acids. V dropped 3 bases and J dropped 5 bases, with 12 bases sitting between them. Germline values: CDR1 DFQATT, CDR2 SNEGSKA (reference sequence). The CDR3, as DNA: TGCAGTGCTAGTGGCCTAGCTTTAGATACGCAGTATTTT. This encodes CSASGLALDTQYF.